The subject of this entry is one TCR beta chain. Its antigen remains unidentified. This specimen belongs to a study of type 1 and type 2 diabetes patients. Whole-study context: The cohort mixed type 1 diabetes, type 2 diabetes and nondiabetic donors.

Findings and caveats of the study: Type 2 diabetes and control V and J usage correlated highly, roughly 0.97. Age and gender were not matched between study groups, possibly biasing interpretation.

Each diabetic donor fulfilled classification criteria for either type 1 or type 2. Genomic DNA was the PCR template. A primer set of 30 forward and 13 reverse primers amplified the CDR3. MiXCR, applied by TCRdb to the multiplex PCR reads, yields one record per CDR3 protein. Found here are under 300,000 distinct CDR3 sequences, around 50% of them singletons; the top ten hold 12% to 15%. Sequencing used peripheral blood mononuclear cells (PBMCs). This clonotype was sampled from a man aged 18 to 30 with type 2 diabetes.

This CDR3 reads CASKTSGVLETQYF. For the CDR3, the DNA is TGTGCCAGCAAGACATCAGGGGTGTTGGAGACCCAGTACTTC. The rearrangement uses TRBV6-5 and TRBJ2-5; the D gene is possibly TRBD1 (6 bases). Trimming stripped 7 bases from V and 5 bases from J, with 17 bases between. The CDR3 runs 14 residues. The germline CDR1 and CDR2 sequences are MNHEY and SVGAGI.